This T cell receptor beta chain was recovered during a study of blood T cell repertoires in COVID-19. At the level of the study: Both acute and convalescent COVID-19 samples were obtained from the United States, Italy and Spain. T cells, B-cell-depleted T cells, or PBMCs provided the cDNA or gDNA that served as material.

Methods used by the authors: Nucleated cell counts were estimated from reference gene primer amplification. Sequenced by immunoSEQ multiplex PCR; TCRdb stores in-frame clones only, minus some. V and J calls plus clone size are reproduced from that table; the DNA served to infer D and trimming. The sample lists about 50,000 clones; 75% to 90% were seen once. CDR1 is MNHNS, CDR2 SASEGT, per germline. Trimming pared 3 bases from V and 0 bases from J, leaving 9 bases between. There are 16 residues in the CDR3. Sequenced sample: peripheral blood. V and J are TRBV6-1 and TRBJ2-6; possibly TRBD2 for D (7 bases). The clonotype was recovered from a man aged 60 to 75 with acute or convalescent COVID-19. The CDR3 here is CASSDRGASGANVLTF. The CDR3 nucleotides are TGTGCCAGCAGTGATCGGGGGGCCTCTGGGGCCAACGTCCTGACTTTC.